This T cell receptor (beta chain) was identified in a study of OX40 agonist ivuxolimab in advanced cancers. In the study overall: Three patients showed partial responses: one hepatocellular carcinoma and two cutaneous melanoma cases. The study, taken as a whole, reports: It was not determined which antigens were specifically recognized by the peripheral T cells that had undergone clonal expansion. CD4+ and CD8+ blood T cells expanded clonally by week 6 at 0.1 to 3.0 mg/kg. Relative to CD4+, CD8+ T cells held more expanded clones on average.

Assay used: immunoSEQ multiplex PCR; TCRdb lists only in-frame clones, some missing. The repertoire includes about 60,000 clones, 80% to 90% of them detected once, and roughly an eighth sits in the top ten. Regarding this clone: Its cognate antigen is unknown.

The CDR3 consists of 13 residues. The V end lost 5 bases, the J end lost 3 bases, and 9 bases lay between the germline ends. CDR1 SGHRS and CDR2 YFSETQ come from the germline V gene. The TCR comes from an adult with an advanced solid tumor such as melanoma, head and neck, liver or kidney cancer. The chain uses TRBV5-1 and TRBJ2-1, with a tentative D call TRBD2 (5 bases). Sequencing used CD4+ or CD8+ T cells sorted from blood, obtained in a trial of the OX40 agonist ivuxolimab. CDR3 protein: CASREDDYNEQFF. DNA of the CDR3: TGCGCCAGCAGGGAGGACGACTACAATGAGCAGTTCTTC.